This T cell receptor (beta chain) was sequenced for a study of T cells in Graves' hyperthyroidism and ophthalmopathy (dated 2019 in TCRdb). With regard to the full study: Peripheral blood was collected at initial diagnosis, before any treatment. To identify TCR V-J signatures that set the groups apart, the researchers used a discovery cohort of 100 or so patients, made up of approximately 43 with Graves' ophthalmopathy and some 56 with stable Graves' hyperthyroidism. Prospective prediction of ophthalmopathy was tested in an independent validation cohort consisting of fewer than 20 hyperthyroidism patients and more than 15 patients who later progressed to ophthalmopathy. The 100 or so discovery patients were randomly split 7:3 into training and test sets. Thyroid tissue and blood T-cell repertoires from six Graves' hyperthyroidism patients were also compared in the study. Following sampling, methimazole starting at 30 mg daily was given to hyperthyroidism patients, and high-dose intravenous methylprednisolone was given to ophthalmopathy patients. The paper describes TCR Vbeta CDR3 sequencing of fewer than 150 peripheral blood samples, made up of 43 ophthalmopathy patients, more than 70 hyperthyroidism patients and 17 progressor patients.

TCR beta CDR3 regions were amplified from RNA transcripts. The first round of RT-PCR for the TCR CDR3 was performed with the HTBI primer set and the Qiagen OneStep RT-PCR kit. A second multiplex PCR round built the libraries, followed by size selection and purification. The libraries were sequenced on an Illumina HiSeq2000 using paired-end 100 bp reads. The authors' analysis ran thus. SOAPnuke was used to process the raw data, removing reads that contained adapters or uncalled bases, had a mean Phred below 15, or lacked an exact match to the constant primer or identifier. High-quality paired reads were merged using COPE v1.2.5, and each unique nucleotide sequence was defined as a clonotype. MiTCR v1.1 was used to align the clonotypes against IMGT TRBV, TRBD and TRBJ reference segments. Only V-J combinations with frequency above 0.0001, covering approximately 99% of repertoires, were analysed. The TCS score was defined as the ratio of F50 (clonal expansion) to E x V (chaos), calculated using BLOSUM62-based TCRdist between CDR3 peptides within each V-J. Welch's t-statistics and random forest reduced just over 500 V-J features to fewer than 15, which were used in a naive Bayes classifier (R e1071). TCRdb took the public reads, trimmed them with fastp at Q25, ran MiXCR for clone calling and kept in-frame beta chains. Here each entry gathers all rows of one CDR3 protein and keeps the most common genes and DNA. It is TCRdb's table, rather than the study itself, that gives the V and J calls and clone size. Within this sample are some 580,000 distinct CDR3 sequences, with about 16% of them counted one time only. The ten largest account for 2.5% to 4% of the sample.

Broad study findings and their caveats: A model built on a 13 V-J signature distinguished ophthalmopathy from stable hyperthyroidism, reaching over 85% sensitivity and about 81% specificity in cross-validation and 80%/75% in testing. Sample size was not statistically predetermined, and investigators were not blinded to group allocation. Most expanded thyroid clonotypes (frequency above 0.001) were also detected in blood, a finding suggesting that blood repertoires may reflect thyroid immune responses. In validation, the model predicted progression to ophthalmopathy a median of approximately 6.3 months before onset, with roughly 68% sensitivity and roughly 77% specificity.

Taken from the germline V gene, the CDR1 and CDR2 loops are ENHRY and SYGVKD. There are 15 amino acids in the CDR3, from cysteine to phenylalanine inclusive. Of the read, only the CDR3 DNA is kept; its 45 bases are in frame from base 1. V and J lose 7 bases and 3 bases, and a span of 17 bases separates them. Ophthalmopathy patients had moderately to severely active disease, Clinical Activity Score of at least 3, NOSPECS grade of at least 4, and duration under 3 months. Exclusion was applied to patients with uncontrolled infections, other autoimmune diseases, pregnancy or lactation. Diagnoses were established on the basis of clinical symptoms, serum thyroxine and TRAb, thyroid ultrasound, and orbital computed tomography. Ficoll-Paque density gradient centrifugation was used to isolate PBMCs from about 10 ml of fresh peripheral blood. Total RNA was extracted using Trizol reagent, and RNA quality was assessed on an Agilent 2100 Bioanalyzer.

A word on this clonotype: Its antigen target is currently unknown. No much larger clonotype is one base removed from it; base qualities were not supplied.

The TCR comes from a woman between 35 and 50 years old with Graves' ophthalmopathy. Specimen: blood. The rearrangement combines TRBV10-3 with TRBJ2-3; a tentative D match to TRBD2 spans 6 bases. The CDR3 reads CAIKFGGTTTDTQYF. The DNA reads as follows: TGTGCCATCAAGTTCGGCGGGACGACTACAGATACGCAGTATTTT.